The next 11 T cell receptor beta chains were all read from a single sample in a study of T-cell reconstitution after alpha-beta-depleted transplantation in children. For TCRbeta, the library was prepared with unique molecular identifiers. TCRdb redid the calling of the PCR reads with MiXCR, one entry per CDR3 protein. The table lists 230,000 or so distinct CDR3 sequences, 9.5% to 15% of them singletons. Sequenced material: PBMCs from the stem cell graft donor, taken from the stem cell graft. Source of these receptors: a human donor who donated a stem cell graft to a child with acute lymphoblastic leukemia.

CDR3 residues: CASSQEEGPNSPLHF. As DNA, the CDR3 is TGTGCCAGCAGCCAAGAAGAAGGTCCAAATTCACCCCTCCACTTT. V is TRBV14 and J is TRBJ1-6; unclear D gene. V was pared by 0 bases and J by 7 bases, with 10 bases between. Germline-derived CDR1 and CDR2 are SGHDN and FVKESK. The CDR3 covers 15 residues.

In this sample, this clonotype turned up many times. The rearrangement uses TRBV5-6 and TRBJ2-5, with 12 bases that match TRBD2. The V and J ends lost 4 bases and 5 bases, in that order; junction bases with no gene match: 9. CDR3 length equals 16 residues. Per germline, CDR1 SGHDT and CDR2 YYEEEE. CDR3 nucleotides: TGTGCCAGCAGCCCCACCGGACTAGCGGGGACGGAGACCCAGTACTTC. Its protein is CASSPTGLAGTETQYF.

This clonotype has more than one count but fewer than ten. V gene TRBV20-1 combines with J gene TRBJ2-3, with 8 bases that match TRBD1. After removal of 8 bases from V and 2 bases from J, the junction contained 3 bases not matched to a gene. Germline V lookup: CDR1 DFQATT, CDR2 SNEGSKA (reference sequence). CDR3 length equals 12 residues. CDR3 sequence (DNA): TGCAGTTCGACAGGGGTCACAGATACGCAGTATTTT. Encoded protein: CSSTGVTDTQYF.

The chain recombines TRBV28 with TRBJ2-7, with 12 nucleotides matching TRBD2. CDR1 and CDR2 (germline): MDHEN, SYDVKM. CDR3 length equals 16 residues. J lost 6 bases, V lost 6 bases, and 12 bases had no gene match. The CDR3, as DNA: TGTGCCAGCAGGCTCTTTGCTAGCGGGGGGGCGACCGAGCAGTACTTC. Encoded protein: CASRLFASGGATEQYF.

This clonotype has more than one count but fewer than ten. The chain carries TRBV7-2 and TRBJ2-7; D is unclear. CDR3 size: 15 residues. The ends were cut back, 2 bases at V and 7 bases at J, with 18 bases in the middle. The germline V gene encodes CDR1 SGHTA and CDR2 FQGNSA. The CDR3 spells CASSLQTGPSREQYF. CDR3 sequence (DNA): TGTGCCAGCAGCTTACAAACCGGGCCCTCGCGGGAGCAGTACTTC.

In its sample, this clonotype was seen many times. The CDR3 DNA reads as TGCAGTGCTAGAGCGCACCTCCAGGGAGGGGACACTGAAGCTTTCTTT. Translating it yields CSARAHLQGGDTEAFF. V usage is TRBV20-1 and J usage is TRBJ1-1, with D possibly matching TRBD1 (5 bases). This CDR3 is 16 amino acids long. Deletions cut 1 base from V and 3 bases from J, with 18 bases between. Germline loops: CDR1 DFQATT, CDR2 SNEGSKA (reference sequence).

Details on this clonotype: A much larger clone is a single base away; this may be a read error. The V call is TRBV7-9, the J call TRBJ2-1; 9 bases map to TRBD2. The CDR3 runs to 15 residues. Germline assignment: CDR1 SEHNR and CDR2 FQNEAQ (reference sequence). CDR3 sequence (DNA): TGTGCCAGCAGGGAGGACCGACTAGCGGCGAATGCGCAGTTCTTC. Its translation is CASREDRLAANAQFF.

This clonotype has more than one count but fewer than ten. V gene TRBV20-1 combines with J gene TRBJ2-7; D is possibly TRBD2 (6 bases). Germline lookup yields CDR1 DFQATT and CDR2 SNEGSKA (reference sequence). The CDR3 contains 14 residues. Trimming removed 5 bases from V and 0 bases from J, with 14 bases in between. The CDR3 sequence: CSAEPGGSSYEQYF. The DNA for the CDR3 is TGCAGTGCTGAGCCAGGAGGGAGCTCCTACGAGCAGTACTTC.

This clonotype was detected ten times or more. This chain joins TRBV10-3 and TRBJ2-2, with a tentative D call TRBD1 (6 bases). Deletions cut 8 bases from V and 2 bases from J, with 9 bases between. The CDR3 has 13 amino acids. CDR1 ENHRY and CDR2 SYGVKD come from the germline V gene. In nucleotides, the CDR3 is TGTGCCATCGGACAGATAAACACCGGGGAGCTGTTTTTT. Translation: CAIGQINTGELFF.

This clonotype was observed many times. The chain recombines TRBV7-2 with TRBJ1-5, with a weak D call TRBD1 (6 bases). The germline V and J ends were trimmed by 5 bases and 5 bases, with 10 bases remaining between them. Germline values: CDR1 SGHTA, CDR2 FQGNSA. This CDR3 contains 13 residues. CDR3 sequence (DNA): TGTGCCAGCAGCGAAAACAGGGATCAGCCCCAGCATTTT. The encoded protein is CASSENRDQPQHF. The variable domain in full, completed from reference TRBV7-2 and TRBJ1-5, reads GAGVSQSPSNKVTEKGKDVELRCDPISGHTALYWYRQSLGQGLEFLIYFQGNSAPDKSGLPSDRFSAERTGGSVSTLTIQRTQQEDSAVYLCASSENRDQPQHFGDGTRLSIL.

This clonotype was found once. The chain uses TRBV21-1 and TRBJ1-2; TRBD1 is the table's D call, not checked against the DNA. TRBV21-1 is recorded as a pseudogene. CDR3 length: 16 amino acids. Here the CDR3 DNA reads TGTGCCAGCAGCAATCTCTCCGGGGGGACGCGCTATGGCTACACCTTC. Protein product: CASSNLSGGTRYGYTF.